This T cell receptor beta chain was documented in a study of T cells after yellow fever vaccination. Each CDR3 protein is one row after TCRdb ran MiXCR on the 5' RACE reads. The repertoire holds 250,000 to 400,000 distinct CDR3 sequences, with approximately 4% as singletons. V lost 5 bases and J lost 8; bases outside the gene matches: 10. Germline CDR1 and CDR2: SNHLY and FYNNEI. The CDR3 has 15 residues. The chain combines TRBV2 with TRBJ2-1, with 9 bases that match TRBD1. Sequencing was performed on PBMCs, taken 5 days after the yellow fever booster vaccination. This TCR came from a man aged 18 to 35 who received the YFV17D yellow fever vaccine. The CDR3 nucleotides are TGTGCCAGCAGTAGGGGAATGGACAGGGGCCATGAGCAGTTCTTC. Its protein product is CASSRGMDRGHEQFF. Full variable domain (rest looked up from reference TRBV2 and TRBJ2-1): EPEVTQTPSHQVTQMGQEVILRCVPISNHLYFYWYRQILGQKVEFLVSFYNNEISEKSEIFDDQFSVERPDGSNFTLKIRSTKLEDSAMYFCASSRGMDRGHEQFFGPGTRLTVL.